What follows describes a single T cell receptor beta chain. Its antigen is undetermined. The CDR3 runs to 15 residues. Germline-derived CDR1 and CDR2 are SGHTA and FQGNSA. Deletions cut 5 bases from V and 4 bases from J, with 15 bases between. Isolated RNA was reverse transcribed into cDNA used as the sequencing template. Method: immunoSEQ multiplex PCR; TCRdb's copy keeps in-frame clones and lacks some. The sample has about 220,000 clones, around three fifths seen once. The data were obtained in a study of CD8+ T cells in alopecia areata. Findings of the study overall: It was lesional scalp, especially alopecia totalis/universalis, that showed higher clonality than normal scalp.

Stated treatment: oral pan-JAK inhibitor, 5-10 mg twice daily. This specimen was CD4+ T cells sorted from blood, taken at week 4, from a patient treated with tofacitinib. This sequence was found in a human donor with alopecia areata. V gene TRBV7-2 combines with J gene TRBJ2-1; D may be TRBD1 (5 bases). CDR3 sequence reads: CASSLTQDKYNEQFF. The CDR3 DNA sequence: TGTGCCAGCAGCCTCACCCAGGACAAATACAATGAGCAGTTCTTC.